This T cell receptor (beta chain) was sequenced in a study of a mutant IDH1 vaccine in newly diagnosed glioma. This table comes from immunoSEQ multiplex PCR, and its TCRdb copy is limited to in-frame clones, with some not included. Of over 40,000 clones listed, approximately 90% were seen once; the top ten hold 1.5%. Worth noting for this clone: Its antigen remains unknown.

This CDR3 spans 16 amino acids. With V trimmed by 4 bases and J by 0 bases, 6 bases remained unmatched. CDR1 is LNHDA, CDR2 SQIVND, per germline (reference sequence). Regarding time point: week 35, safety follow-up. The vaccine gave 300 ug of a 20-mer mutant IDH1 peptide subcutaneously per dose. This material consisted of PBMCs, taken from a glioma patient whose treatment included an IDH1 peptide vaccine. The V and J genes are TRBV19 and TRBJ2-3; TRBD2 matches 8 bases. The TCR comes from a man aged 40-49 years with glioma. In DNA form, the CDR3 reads TGTGCCAGTAGTACCGGGGGGGGACGGAGCACAGATACGCAGTATTTT. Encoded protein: CASSTGGGRSTDTQYF. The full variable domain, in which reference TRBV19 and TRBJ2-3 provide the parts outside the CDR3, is DGGITQSPKYLFRKEGQNVTLSCEQNLNHDAMYWYRQDPGQGLRLIYYSQIVNDFQKGDIAEGYSVSREKKESFPLTVTSAQKNPTAFYLCASSTGGGRSTDTQYFGPGTRLTVL.